The rows below give T cell receptor beta chains drawn from one sample of a study of beta chain features in type 1 diabetes. Measured with immunoSEQ multiplex PCR; TCRdb has only the in-frame clones, and not every one. The data hold 230,000 or so clones, with 16% observed a single time. Sequencing input: naive CD4+ T cells from blood. Receptors were obtained from a man aged 25-45 years with type 1 diabetes. CDR3s include the opening cysteine and the closing phenylalanine or tryptophan. The D gene is left open where the match is weak. Rows give clone size only sometimes, using once, few, many, or a class for an expanded clone.

>-|TRBV30|TRBJ2-1|-|17
CASRNALWAGSHNEQFF
TGTGCCTCCAGGAATGCCCTTTGGGCGGGGTCTCACAATGAGCAGTTCTTC
>TRBD1|TRBV30|TRBJ1-1|-|13
CAFRDRGFTEAFF
TGTGCCTTCCGGGACAGGGGATTCACTGAAGCTTTCTTT
>-|TRBV7-2|TRBJ2-5|-|13
CASSRDSWETQYF
TGTGCCAGCAGCCGAGACAGCTGGGAGACCCAGTACTTC
>-|TRBV7-2|TRBJ1-2|-|14
CASSFQGSNYGYTF
TGTGCCAGCAGCTTTCAGGGTTCTAACTATGGCTACACCTTC
>TRBD1|TRBV7-9|TRBJ1-1|few|16
CASSLAQVPGGTEAFF
TGTGCCAGCAGCTTAGCGCAAGTCCCAGGGGGCACTGAAGCTTTCTTT
>TRBD2|TRBV5-1|TRBJ2-1|few|14
CASIEGGNYNEQFF
TGCGCCAGCATCGAGGGAGGGAATTACAATGAGCAGTTCTTC
>-|TRBV29-1|TRBJ2-3|few|15
CSLLQGRDIGHTQYF
TGCAGCCTCTTGCAGGGACGCGACATCGGGCATACGCAGTATTTT
>TRBD1|TRBV29-1|TRBJ1-5|few|13
CSVQGAINQPQHF
TGCAGCGTTCAGGGGGCAATCAATCAGCCCCAGCATTTT
>-|TRBV2|TRBJ2-1|-|15
CASRERASSYNEQFF
TGTGCCAGCAGAGAGCGGGCGAGCTCCTACAATGAGCAGTTCTTC
>-|TRBV4-2|TRBJ2-4|few|16
CASSQENSVAKNIQYF
TGTGCCAGCAGCCAAGAAAACTCTGTAGCCAAAAACATTCAGTACTTC
>-|TRBV7-9|TRBJ1-2|few|13
CASSRDGGYGYTF
TGTGCCAGCAGCCGGGACGGTGGCTATGGCTACACCTTC
>TRBD2|TRBV29-1|TRBJ2-3|-|14
CSLQGTSGTDTQYF
TGCAGCCTACAAGGGACTAGCGGCACAGATACGCAGTATTTT
>-|TRBV30|TRBJ2-7|-|12
CAWRNSGYEQYF
TGTGCCTGGAGGAACTCCGGCTACGAGCAGTACTTC
>-|TRBV4-3|TRBJ1-2|few|16
CASSQDLKEIYYGYTF
TGCGCCAGCAGCCAAGATCTAAAGGAAATCTACTATGGCTACACCTTC
>-|TRBV4-1|TRBJ2-3|-|15
CASSARDTRTDTQYF
TGCGCCAGCAGCGCCCGGGACACGCGCACAGATACGCAGTATTTT
>-|TRBV29-1|TRBJ2-3|-|12
CSARTGTDTQYF
TGCAGCGCCCGAACGGGCACAGATACGCAGTATTTT
>-|TRBV25-1|TRBJ1-1|-|11
CASSGYGAAFF
TGTGCCAGCAGTGGATACGGGGCAGCTTTCTTT
>-|TRBV11-2|TRBJ2-3|-|14
CASGGQTYTDTQYF
TGTGCCAGCGGAGGACAGACATACACAGATACGCAGTATTTT
>TRBD2|TRBV9|TRBJ2-7|few|16
CASSVGGTSDSYEQYF
TGTGCCAGCAGCGTAGGAGGGACTAGCGACTCCTACGAGCAGTACTTC
>TRBD2|TRBV6-6|TRBJ2-1|-|14
CAGTSGSSYNEQFF
TGTGCCGGAACTAGCGGGAGCTCCTACAATGAGCAGTTCTTC
>-|TRBV5-4|TRBJ2-7|few|15
CASSLPPGLSYEQYF
TGTGCCAGCAGCTTGCCCCCGGGACTCTCCTACGAGCAGTACTTC
>-|TRBV20-1|TRBJ1-2|few|11
CSARQTYGYTF
TGCAGTGCTAGACAGACCTATGGCTACACCTTC
>TRBD1|TRBV10-3|TRBJ2-7|-|13
CAIWRDRHYEQYF
TGTGCCATCTGGAGGGACAGGCACTACGAGCAGTACTTC
>TRBD2|TRBV7-2|TRBJ2-5|-|17
CASSLGIFREVVKTQYF
TGTGCCAGCAGCTTAGGAATCTTTCGGGAGGTTGTGAAGACCCAGTACTTC
>TRBD1|TRBV30|TRBJ1-5|-|14
CAWKGQGAGQPQHF
TGTGCCTGGAAAGGACAGGGGGCCGGTCAGCCCCAGCATTTT
>-|TRBV9|TRBJ1-2|few|13
CASSEDGNYGYTF
TGTGCCAGCAGCGAAGACGGGAACTATGGCTACACCTTC
>TRBD2|TRBV7-6|TRBJ2-7|-|18
CASSLVVGSGRAFNEQYF
TGTGCCAGCAGCTTAGTAGTGGGGAGCGGGAGGGCCTTCAACGAGCAGTACTTC
>TRBD1|TRBV14|TRBJ2-4|few|15
CASSPGQGIRNIQYF
TGTGCCAGCAGCCCCGGACAGGGAATAAGGAACATTCAGTACTTC
>TRBD1|TRBV28|TRBJ2-4|-|13
CASSATTGTGLYF
TGTGCCAGCAGTGCCACGACCGGGACAGGGTTATACTTC
>TRBD2|TRBV4-1|TRBJ2-7|few|15
CASSQDEREPYEQYF
TGCGCCAGCAGCCAAGACGAGCGGGAGCCCTACGAGCAGTACTTC
>TRBD2|TRBV10-3|TRBJ2-3|few|15
CAINEREGDTDTQYF
TGTGCCATCAACGAGCGGGAAGGGGACACAGATACGCAGTATTTT
>TRBD2|TRBV30|TRBJ2-1|few|14
CAWDGLAGYNEQFF
TGTGCCTGGGACGGACTAGCGGGCTACAATGAGCAGTTCTTC
>-|TRBV28|TRBJ2-6|few|15
CASSLGGTGANVLTF
TGTGCCAGCAGCTTAGGGGGAACTGGGGCCAACGTCCTGACTTTC
>-|TRBV25-1|TRBJ2-3|few|14
CASSAEASTDTQYF
TGTGCCAGCAGTGCGGAGGCTAGCACAGATACGCAGTATTTT
>TRBD2|TRBV30|TRBJ2-7|-|12
CAQRDGSYEQYF
TGTGCCCAGCGGGACGGCTCCTACGAGCAGTACTTC
>-|TRBV7-2|TRBJ2-7|-|12
CASSGPSDEQYF
TGTGCCAGCAGCGGTCCTAGCGACGAGCAGTACTTC
>-|TRBV29-1|TRBJ2-3|-|13
CSVYQQDADTQYF
TGCAGCGTTTATCAACAGGATGCAGATACGCAGTATTTT
>-|TRBV11-1|TRBJ2-1|-|15
CASSFLGSPDNEQFF
TGTGCCAGCAGCTTTTTGGGCTCACCAGATAATGAGCAGTTCTTC
>-|TRBV2|TRBJ1-1|-|13
CASSPGTRGEAFF
TGTGCCAGCAGTCCCGGGACGCGGGGTGAAGCTTTCTTT
>-|TRBV7-9|TRBJ2-7|few|12
CASSLAGDEQYF
TGTGCCAGCAGCTTAGCAGGGGACGAGCAGTACTTC
>-|TRBV13|TRBJ1-2|-|14
CASSLDGGLNGYTF
TGTGCCAGCAGCTTGGACGGGGGTTTAAATGGCTACACCTTC
>-|TRBV29-1|TRBJ2-7|-|15
CSGALLVGFNHEQYF
TGCAGCGGCGCCCTCCTGGTTGGCTTCAACCACGAGCAGTACTTC
>-|TRBV5-1|TRBJ2-7|-|12
CASSPGSYEQYF
TGCGCCAGCAGTCCAGGGTCCTACGAGCAGTACTTC
>-|TRBV19|TRBJ2-5|few|13
CASSTDGQETQYF
TGTGCCAGTAGTACGGACGGGCAAGAGACCCAGTACTTC
>-|TRBV9|TRBJ2-3|few|13
CASSPSRPYTQYF
TGTGCCAGCAGCCCGTCCCGTCCGTATACGCAGTATTTT
>-|TRBV28|TRBJ1-5|-|18
CASNERGSPGYSNQPQHF
TGTGCCAGCAACGAGCGGGGATCTCCTGGCTATAGCAATCAGCCCCAGCATTTT
>-|TRBV29-1|TRBJ2-1|few|16
CSVERGANIPSNEQFF
TGCAGCGTTGAACGGGGGGCGAACATTCCGTCCAATGAGCAGTTCTTC
>-|TRBV7-2|TRBJ2-1|-|13
CASSLALRGEQFF
TGTGCCAGCAGCTTAGCGCTCAGGGGCGAGCAGTTCTTC
>-|TRBV5-1|TRBJ2-1|few|14
CASSLGSSYNEQFF
TGCGCCAGCAGCTTGGGGAGCTCCTACAATGAGCAGTTCTTC
>-|TRBV29-1|TRBJ1-3|-|14
CSAQATYSGNTIYF
TGCAGCGCCCAGGCCACATACTCTGGAAACACCATATATTTT
>-|TRBV18|TRBJ2-5|-|13
CASSPYTQETQYF
TGTGCCAGCTCACCCTATACCCAAGAGACCCAGTACTTC
>-|TRBV28|TRBJ2-7|-|14
CASSFANGYYEQYF
TGTGCCAGCAGTTTTGCGAACGGTTACTACGAGCAGTACTTC